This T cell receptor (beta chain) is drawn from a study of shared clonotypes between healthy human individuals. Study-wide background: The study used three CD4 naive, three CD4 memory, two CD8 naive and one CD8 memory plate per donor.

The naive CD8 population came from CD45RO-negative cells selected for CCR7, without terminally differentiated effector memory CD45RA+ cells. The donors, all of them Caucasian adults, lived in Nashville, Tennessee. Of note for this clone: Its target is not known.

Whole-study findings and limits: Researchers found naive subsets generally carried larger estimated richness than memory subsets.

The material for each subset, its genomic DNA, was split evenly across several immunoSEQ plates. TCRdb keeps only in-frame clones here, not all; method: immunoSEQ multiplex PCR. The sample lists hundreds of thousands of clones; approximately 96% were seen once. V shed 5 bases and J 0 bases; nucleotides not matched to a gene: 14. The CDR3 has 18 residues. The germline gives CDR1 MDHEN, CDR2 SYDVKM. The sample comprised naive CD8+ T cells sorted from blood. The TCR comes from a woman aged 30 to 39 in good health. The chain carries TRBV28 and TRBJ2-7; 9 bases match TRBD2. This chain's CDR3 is CASSPDPRSGRISYEQYF. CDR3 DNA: TGTGCCAGCAGTCCGGACCCCCGGAGCGGGAGGATCTCCTACGAGCAGTACTTC.